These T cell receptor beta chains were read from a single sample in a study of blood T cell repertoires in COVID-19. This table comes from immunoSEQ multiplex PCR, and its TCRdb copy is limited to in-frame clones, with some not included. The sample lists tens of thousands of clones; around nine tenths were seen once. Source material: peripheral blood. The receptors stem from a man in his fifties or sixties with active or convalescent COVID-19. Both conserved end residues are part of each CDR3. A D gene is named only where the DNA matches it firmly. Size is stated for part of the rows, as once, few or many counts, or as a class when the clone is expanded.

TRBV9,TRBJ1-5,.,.,TGTGCCAGCAGCTTCGAGGACAATAGCAATCAGCCCCAGCATTTT,CASSFEDNSNQPQHF
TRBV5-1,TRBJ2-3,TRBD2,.,TGCGCCAGCAGCGCCGGGACTAGCGGGGTCACAGATACGCAGTATTTT,CASSAGTSGVTDTQYF
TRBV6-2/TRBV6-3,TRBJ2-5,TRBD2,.,TGTGCCAGCAGTTACGGTCTAGCGGGGGCCAACCAAGAGACCCAGTACTTC,CASSYGLAGANQETQYF
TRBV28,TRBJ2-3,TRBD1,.,TGTGCCAGCAGTCCGGGACAGGGGATAACAGATACGCAGTATTTT,CASSPGQGITDTQYF
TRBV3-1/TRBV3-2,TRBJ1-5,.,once,TGTGCCAGCAGCCCAAGAGATAGGGGGACCAATCAGCCCCAGCATTTT,CASSPRDRGTNQPQHF
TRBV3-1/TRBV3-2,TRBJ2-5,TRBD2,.,TGTGCCAGCACAATTTTAGGGACTAGCGGGGGGGCGCCCCAAGAGACCCAGTACTTC,CASTILGTSGGAPQETQYF
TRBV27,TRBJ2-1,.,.,TGTGCCAGCAACGACAGGCGGGGGTCTTCCTACAATGAGCAGTTCTTC,CASNDRRGSSYNEQFF
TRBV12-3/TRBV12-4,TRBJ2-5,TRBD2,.,TGTGCCAGCAGCTACTGGGGGGGAGAGACCCAGTACTTC,CASSYWGGETQYF
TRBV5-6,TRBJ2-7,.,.,TGTGCCAGCAGCTTGGGACTTGGGGAGCAGTACTTC,CASSLGLGEQYF
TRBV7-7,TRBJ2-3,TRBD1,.,TGTGCCAGCAGCTTAGGAGGACAGGGGGCCGCCACAGATACGCAGTATTTT,CASSLGGQGAATDTQYF
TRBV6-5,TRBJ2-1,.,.,TGTGCCAGCACCGCCACAGGGCATGAGCAGTTCTTC,CASTATGHEQFF
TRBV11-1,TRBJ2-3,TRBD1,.,TGTGCCAGCAGCTCAACCGGGACAGGTCTGAACACGCAGTATTTT,CASSSTGTGLNTQYF
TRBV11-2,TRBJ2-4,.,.,TGTGCCAGCAGCTCACTCCTTTTAATTACAGGGGGGGGTAAAAACATTCAGTACTTC,CASSSLLLITGGGKNIQYF
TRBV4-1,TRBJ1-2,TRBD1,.,TGCGCCAGCAGCCGTGGACAGGAAAGTTATGGCTACACCTTC,CASSRGQESYGYTF
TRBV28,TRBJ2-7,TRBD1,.,TGTGCCACTCGGACAGGGGAGTCCTACGAGCAGTACTTC,CATRTGESYEQYF
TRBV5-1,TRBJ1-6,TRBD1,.,TGCGCCAGCAGACCCGGGACAGGGGTCTCACCCCTCCACTTT,CASRPGTGVSPLHF
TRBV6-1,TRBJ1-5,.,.,TGTGCCAGCAGTGAAGGGGACTTGGACCAGCCCCAGCATTTT,CASSEGDLDQPQHF
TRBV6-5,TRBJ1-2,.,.,TGTGCCAGCAGTTCCGGAGGCTATGGCTACACCTTC,CASSSGGYGYTF
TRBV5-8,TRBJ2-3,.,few,TGTGCCAGCAGCTTAACCGGGATCTCCACAGATACGCAGTATTTT,CASSLTGISTDTQYF
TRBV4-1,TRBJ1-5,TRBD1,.,TGCGCCAGCAGCCAGGCGACAGGGGACAATCAGCCCCAGCATTTT,CASSQATGDNQPQHF
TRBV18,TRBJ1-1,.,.,TGTGCCAGCTCACCACGTTCCGTGAACACTGAAGCTTTCTTT,CASSPRSVNTEAFF
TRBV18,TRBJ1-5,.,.,TGTGCCAGCTCACCACAGGGGGATAGCAATCAGCCCCAGCATTTT,CASSPQGDSNQPQHF
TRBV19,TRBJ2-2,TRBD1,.,TGTGCCAGTACCAAAGACAGGGCGAACACCGGGGAGCTGTTTTTT,CASTKDRANTGELFF
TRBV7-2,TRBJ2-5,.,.,TGTGCCAGCAGCCTCGCCCGGACTACCCAAGAGACCCAGTACTTC,CASSLARTTQETQYF
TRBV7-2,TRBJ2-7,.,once,TGTGCCAGCAGCTTAGCGGTTACAGGTTACGAGCAGTACTTC,CASSLAVTGYEQYF
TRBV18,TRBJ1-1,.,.,TGTGCCAGCTCCCCGTTTCAGACTGATGAAGCTTTCTTT,CASSPFQTDEAFF
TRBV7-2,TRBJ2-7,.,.,TGTGCCAGCAGCTTAGTCGGCGGAATCGTCTACGAGCAGTACTTC,CASSLVGGIVYEQYF
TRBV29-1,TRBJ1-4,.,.,TGCAGCGTTGGAGGTGCGGGGTTGGAGGAAAAACTGTTTTTT,CSVGGAGLEEKLFF
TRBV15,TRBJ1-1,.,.,TGTGCCACCAGCAGAGATAGAGGAGAAGCTTTCTTT,CATSRDRGEAFF
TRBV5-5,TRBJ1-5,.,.,TGTGCCAGCAGTTCCCAGGGGCTCAATCAGCCCCAGCATTTT,CASSSQGLNQPQHF
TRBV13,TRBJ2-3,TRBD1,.,TGTGCCAGCAGCCTTCGACAGGGGAGCACAGATACGCAGTATTTT,CASSLRQGSTDTQYF
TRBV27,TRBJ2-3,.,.,TGTGCCAGCACTCCTACCGACACAGATACGCAGTATTTT,CASTPTDTDTQYF
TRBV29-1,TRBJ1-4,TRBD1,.,TGCAGCGTTGGGGACAGGGGTGAAAAACTGTTTTTT,CSVGDRGEKLFF
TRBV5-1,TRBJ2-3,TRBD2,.,TGCGCCAGCAGCTTGGGCCTACTAGCGGGGGGAGATACGCAGTATTTT,CASSLGLLAGGDTQYF
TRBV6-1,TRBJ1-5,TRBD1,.,TGTGCCAGCAGTGAATCCGGACAGGGGACTTGGCAGCCCCAGCATTTT,CASSESGQGTWQPQHF
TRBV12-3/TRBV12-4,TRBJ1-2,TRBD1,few,TGTGCCAGCAGTCTAGACAGGGTCGGCTACACCTTC,CASSLDRVGYTF
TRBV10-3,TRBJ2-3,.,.,TGTGCCATCAGCCCCGGGACTGGCACAGATACGCAGTATTTT,CAISPGTGTDTQYF